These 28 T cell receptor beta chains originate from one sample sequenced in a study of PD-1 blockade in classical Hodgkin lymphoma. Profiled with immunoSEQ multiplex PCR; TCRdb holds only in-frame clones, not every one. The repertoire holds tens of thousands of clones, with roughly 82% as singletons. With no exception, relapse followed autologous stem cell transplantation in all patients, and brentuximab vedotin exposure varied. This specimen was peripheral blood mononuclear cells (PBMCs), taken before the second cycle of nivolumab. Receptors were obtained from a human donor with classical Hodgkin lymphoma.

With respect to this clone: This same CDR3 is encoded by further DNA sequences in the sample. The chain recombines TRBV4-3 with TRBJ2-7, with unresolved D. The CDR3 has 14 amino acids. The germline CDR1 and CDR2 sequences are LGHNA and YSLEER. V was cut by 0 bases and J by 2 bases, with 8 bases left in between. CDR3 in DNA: TGCGCCAGCAGCCAAGAGCGGAATGCCTACGAGCAGTACTTC. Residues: CASSQERNAYEQYF.

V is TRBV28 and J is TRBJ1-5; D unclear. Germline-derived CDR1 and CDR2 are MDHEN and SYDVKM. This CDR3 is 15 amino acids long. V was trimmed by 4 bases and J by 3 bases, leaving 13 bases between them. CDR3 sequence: CASSWASGHNQPQHF. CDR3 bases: TGTGCCAGCAGTTGGGCGTCAGGCCACAATCAGCCCCAGCATTTT.

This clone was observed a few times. CDR3 in amino acids: CASSLDVVSPLHF. CDR3 coding DNA: TGTGCCAGCAGCTTAGATGTGGTCAGCCCCCTCCACTTT. The V and J genes are TRBV7-6 and TRBJ1-6; D not resolved. Germline V gene lookup returns CDR1 SGHVS and CDR2 FNYEAQ. The CDR3 is 13 amino acids. Trimming removed 1 base from V and 13 bases from J, with 11 bases in between.

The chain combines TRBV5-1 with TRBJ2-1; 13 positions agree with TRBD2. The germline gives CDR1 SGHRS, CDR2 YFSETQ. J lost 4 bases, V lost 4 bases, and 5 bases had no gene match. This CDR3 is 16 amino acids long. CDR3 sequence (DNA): TGCGCCAGCAGCGAGACTAGCGGGGGGTTATACAATGAGCAGTTCTTC. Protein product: CASSETSGGLYNEQFF. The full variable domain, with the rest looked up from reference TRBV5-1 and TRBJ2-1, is KAGVTQTPRYLIKTRGQQVTLSCSPISGHRSVSWYQQTPGQGLQFLFEYFSETQRNKGNFPGRFSGRQFSNSRSEMNVSTLELGDSALYLCASSETSGGLYNEQFFGPGTRLTVL.

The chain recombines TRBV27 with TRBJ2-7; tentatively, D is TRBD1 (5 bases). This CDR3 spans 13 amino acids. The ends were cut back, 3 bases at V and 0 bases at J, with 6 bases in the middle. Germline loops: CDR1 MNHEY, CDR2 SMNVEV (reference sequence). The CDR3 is CASSFRGSYEQYF. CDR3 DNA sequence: TGTGCCAGCAGTTTTAGGGGCTCCTACGAGCAGTACTTC.

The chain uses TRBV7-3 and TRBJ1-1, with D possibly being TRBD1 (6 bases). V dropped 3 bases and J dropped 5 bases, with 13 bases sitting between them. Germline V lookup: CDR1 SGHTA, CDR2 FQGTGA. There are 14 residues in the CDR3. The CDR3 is CASSLPSGDTEAFF. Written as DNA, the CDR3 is TGTGCCAGCAGCTTGCCCTCAGGGGATACTGAAGCTTTCTTT.

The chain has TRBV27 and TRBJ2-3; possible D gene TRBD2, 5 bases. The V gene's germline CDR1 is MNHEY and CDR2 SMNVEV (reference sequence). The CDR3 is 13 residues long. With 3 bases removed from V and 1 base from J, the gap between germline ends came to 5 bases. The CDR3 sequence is CASSFGGTDTQYF. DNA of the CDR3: TGTGCCAGCAGTTTCGGGGGCACAGATACGCAGTATTTT.

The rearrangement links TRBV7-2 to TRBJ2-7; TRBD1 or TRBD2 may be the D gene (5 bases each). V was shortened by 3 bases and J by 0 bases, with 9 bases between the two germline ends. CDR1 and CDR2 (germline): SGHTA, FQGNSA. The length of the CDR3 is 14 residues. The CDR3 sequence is CASSFGTFSYEQYF. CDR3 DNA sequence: TGTGCCAGCAGCTTTGGGACCTTCTCCTACGAGCAGTACTTC.

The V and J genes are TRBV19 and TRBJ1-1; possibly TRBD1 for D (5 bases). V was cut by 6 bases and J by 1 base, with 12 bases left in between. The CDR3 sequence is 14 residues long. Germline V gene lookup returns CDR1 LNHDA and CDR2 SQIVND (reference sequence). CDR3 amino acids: CASRRVGGNTEAFF. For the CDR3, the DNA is TGTGCCAGTAGACGGGTCGGGGGGAACACTGAAGCTTTCTTT.

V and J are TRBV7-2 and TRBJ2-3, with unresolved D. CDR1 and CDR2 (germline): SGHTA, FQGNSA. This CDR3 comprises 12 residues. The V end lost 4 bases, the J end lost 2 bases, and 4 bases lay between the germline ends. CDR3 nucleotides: TGTGCCAGCAGCTCCTCCACAGATACGCAGTATTTT. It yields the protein CASSSSTDTQYF. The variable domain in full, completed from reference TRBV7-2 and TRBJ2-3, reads GAGVSQSPSNKVTEKGKDVELRCDPISGHTALYWYRQSLGQGLEFLIYFQGNSAPDKSGLPSDRFSAERTGGSVSTLTIQRTQQEDSAVYLCASSSSTDTQYFGPGTRLTVL.

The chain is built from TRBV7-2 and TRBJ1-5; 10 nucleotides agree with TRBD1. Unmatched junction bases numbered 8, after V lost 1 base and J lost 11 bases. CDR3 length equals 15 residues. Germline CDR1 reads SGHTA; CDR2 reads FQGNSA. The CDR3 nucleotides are TGTGCCAGCAGCTTAGAATCGACAGGGGGCAGGTCCCAGCATTTT. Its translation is CASSLESTGGRSQHF.

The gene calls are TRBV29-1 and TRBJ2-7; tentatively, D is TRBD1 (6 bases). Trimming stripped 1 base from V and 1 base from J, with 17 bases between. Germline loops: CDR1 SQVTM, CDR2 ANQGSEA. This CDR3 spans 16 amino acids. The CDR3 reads CSVEAVGTRDSYEQYF. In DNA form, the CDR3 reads TGCAGCGTTGAAGCGGTAGGGACAAGAGATTCCTACGAGCAGTACTTC.

The CDR3 coding sequence is TGTGCCAGCAGTTTTTTCTACGGGCGGGCACAAGAGACCCAGTACTTC. It translates to CASSFFYGRAQETQYF. This chain links TRBV6-5 with TRBJ2-5; a possible D gene is TRBD2 (5 bases). Trimming shortened V by 4 bases and J by 2 bases, and 17 bases separated the two germline ends. The CDR3 has 16 amino acids. CDR1 and CDR2 (germline): MNHEY, SVGAGI.

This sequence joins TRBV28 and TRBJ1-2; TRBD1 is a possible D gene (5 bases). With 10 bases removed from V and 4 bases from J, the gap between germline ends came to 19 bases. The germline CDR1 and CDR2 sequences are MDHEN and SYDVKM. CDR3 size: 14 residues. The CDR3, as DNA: TGTGCCACCAGACCGGGGGATCGGAGCTATGGCTACACCTTC. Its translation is CATRPGDRSYGYTF.

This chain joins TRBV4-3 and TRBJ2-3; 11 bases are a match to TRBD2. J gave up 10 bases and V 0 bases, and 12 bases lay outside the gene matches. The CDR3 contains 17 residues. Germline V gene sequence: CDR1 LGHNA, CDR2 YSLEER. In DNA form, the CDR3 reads TGCGCCAGCAGCCAAGACAGTCCCCCTAGCGGGGGGTTCTCGCAGTATTTT. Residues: CASSQDSPPSGGFSQYF.

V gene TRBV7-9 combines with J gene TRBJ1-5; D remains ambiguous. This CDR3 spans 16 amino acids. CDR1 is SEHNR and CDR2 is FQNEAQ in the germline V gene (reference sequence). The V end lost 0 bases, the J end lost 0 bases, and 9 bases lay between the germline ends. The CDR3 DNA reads TGTGCCAGCAGCTTAGCAGACCGAAATAGCAATCAGCCCCAGCATTTT. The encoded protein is CASSLADRNSNQPQHF.

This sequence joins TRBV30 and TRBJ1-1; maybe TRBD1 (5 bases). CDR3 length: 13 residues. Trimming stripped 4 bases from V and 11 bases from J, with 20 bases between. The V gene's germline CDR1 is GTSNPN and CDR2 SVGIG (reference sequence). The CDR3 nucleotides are TGTGCCTGGATCTCTCTAGGGGCTTCCGGGGCTTTCTTT. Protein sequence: CAWISLGASGAFF.

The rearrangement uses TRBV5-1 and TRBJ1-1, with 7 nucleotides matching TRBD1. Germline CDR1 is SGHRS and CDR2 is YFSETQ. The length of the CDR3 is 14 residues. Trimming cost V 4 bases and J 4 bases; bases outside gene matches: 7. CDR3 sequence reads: CASSRTPGGTEAFF. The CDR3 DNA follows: TGCGCCAGCAGCCGAACCCCAGGGGGCACTGAAGCTTTCTTT.

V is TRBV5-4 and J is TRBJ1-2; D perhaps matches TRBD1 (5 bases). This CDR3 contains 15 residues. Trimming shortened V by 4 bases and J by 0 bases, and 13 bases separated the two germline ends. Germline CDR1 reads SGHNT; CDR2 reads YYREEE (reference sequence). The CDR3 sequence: CASSPDLTANYGYTF. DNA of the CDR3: TGTGCCAGCAGCCCTGACCTGACAGCTAACTATGGCTACACCTTC.

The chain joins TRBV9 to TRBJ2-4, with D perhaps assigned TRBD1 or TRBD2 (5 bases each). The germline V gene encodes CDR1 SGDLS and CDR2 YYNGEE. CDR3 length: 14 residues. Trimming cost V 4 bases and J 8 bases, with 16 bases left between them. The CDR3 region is CASSLTPKGHIQYF. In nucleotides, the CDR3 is TGTGCCAGCAGCCTTACCCCTAAGGGACACATTCAGTACTTC.

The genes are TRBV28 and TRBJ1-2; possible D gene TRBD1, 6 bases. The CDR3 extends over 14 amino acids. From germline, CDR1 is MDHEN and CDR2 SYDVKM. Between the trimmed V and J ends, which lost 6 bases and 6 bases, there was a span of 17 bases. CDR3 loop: CASSSPGGGHGYTF. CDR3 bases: TGTGCCAGCAGCTCCCCCGGGGGGGGGCATGGCTACACCTTC.

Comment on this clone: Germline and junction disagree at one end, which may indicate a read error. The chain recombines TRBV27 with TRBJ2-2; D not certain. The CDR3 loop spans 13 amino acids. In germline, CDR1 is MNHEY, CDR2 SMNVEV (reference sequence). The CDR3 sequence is CASSPANSGELFF. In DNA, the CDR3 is TGTGCCAGCAGTCCGGCGAACAGCGGGGAGCTGTTTTTT.

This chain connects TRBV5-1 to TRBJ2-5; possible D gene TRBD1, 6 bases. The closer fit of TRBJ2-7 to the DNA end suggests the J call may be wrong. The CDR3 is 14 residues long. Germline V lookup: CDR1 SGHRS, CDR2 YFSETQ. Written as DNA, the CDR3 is TGCGCCAGCAGCTTGGTAGGGGGTTCGTACGAGCAGTACTTC. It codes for CASSLVGGSYEQYF.

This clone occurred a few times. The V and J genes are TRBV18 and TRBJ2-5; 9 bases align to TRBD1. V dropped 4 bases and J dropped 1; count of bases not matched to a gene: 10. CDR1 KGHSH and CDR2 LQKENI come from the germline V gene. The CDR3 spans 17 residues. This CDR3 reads CASSRTPGTGIQETQYF. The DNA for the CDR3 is TGTGCCAGCTCACGGACCCCCGGGACAGGGATCCAAGAGACCCAGTACTTC.

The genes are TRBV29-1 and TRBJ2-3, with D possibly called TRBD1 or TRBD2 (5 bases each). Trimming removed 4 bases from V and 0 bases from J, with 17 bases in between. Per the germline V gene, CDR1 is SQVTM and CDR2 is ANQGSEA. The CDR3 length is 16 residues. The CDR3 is CSVVGDQDTSTDTQYF. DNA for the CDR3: TGCAGCGTTGTTGGGGACCAAGATACTAGCACAGATACGCAGTATTTT.

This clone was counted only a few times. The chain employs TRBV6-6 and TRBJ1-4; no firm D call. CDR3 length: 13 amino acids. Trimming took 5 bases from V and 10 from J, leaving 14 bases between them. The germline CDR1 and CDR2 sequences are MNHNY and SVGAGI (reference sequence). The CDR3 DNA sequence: TGTGCCAGCAGTACACCTGAGGCGGGAAAACTGTTTTTT. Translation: CASSTPEAGKLFF.

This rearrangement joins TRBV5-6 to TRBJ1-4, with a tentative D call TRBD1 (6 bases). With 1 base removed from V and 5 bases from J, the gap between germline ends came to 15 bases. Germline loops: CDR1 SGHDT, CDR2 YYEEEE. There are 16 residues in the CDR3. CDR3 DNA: TGTGCCAGCAGCTTGATGGCGACAGGCCCGAATGAAAAACTGTTTTTT. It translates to CASSLMATGPNEKLFF.

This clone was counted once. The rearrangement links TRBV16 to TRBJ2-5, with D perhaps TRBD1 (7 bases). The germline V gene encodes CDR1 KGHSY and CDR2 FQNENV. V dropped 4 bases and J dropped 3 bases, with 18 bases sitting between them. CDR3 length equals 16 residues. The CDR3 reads CASSRGGGGREETQYF. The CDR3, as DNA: TGTGCCAGCAGCCGCGGCGGAGGGGGCCGTGAAGAGACCCAGTACTTC.